This T cell receptor beta chain was observed in a study of cytomegalovirus exposure and HLA in healthy donors. This clone was picked up one time. Germline V gene data show CDR1 as MDHEN and CDR2 as SYDVKM. The CDR3 length is 16 residues. The V end was cut by 4 bases, the J end by 0 bases, with 13 bases between. Profiling relied on immunoSEQ multiplex PCR, and the TCRdb table lists in-frame clones only, not all of them. The sample gives over 75,000 clones, roughly 93% of which show up once; about 1.9% is in the top ten. V usage is TRBV28 and J usage is TRBJ2-1; perhaps TRBD2 as D (5 bases). The TCR sequence derives from a man aged 25 to 45 in good health and CMV-seronegative. The sample taken for sequencing was PBMCs. The CDR3 is CASSSPSTRSYNEQFF. CDR3 DNA: TGTGCCAGCAGTTCTCCTAGCACCCGCTCCTACAATGAGCAGTTCTTC.